One and the same sample provided the 10 T cell receptor beta chains below, sequenced in a study of T cell responses to AZD1222 COVID-19 vaccine. Method: immunoSEQ multiplex PCR; TCRdb's copy keeps in-frame clones and lacks some. The top ten clones hold around 4% of a sample with some 110,000 clones, approximately 90% of them seen once. The sequences come from peripheral blood, collected 28 days after the second AZD1222 dose. These receptors all stem from an adult who received the AZD1222 COVID-19 vaccine.

The rearrangement uses TRBV5-1 and TRBJ2-7, with D possibly matching TRBD1 (5 bases). The CDR3 covers 15 residues. Looked up from germline, CDR1 is SGHRS and CDR2 is YFSETQ. The ends were cut back, 0 bases at V and 2 bases at J, with 12 bases in the middle. The CDR3 is CASSLALGQTYEQYF. DNA of the CDR3: TGCGCCAGCAGCTTGGCCTTGGGGCAGACCTACGAGCAGTACTTC.

This chain connects TRBV6-5 to TRBJ1-1; TRBD1 is a possible D gene (6 bases). The CDR3 is made up of 15 amino acids. V was cut by 3 bases and J by 6 bases, with 17 bases left in between. Germline V lookup: CDR1 MNHEY, CDR2 SVGAGI. DNA of the CDR3: TGTGCCAGCAGTTATCCTGCCGGGGGCGCCTCTGAAGCTTTCTTT. This translates into CASSYPAGGASEAFF.

The rearrangement joins TRBV6-5 to TRBJ2-7; TRBD2 aligns across 7 bases. Germline V gene sequence: CDR1 MNHEY, CDR2 SVGAGI. Trimming at V came to 8 bases and at J to 2 bases, leaving 6 bases not matched to a gene. The CDR3 extends over 13 amino acids. CDR3 nucleotides: TGTGCCAGCTGCGGGGGAGGGACCTACGAGCAGTACTTC. Protein: CASCGGGTYEQYF.

The V call is TRBV11-2, the J call TRBJ1-2; 7 positions agree with TRBD1. The V gene end was trimmed by 5 bases and the J gene end by 5 bases; junction bases not matched to a gene: 11. Germline V CDR1 and CDR2: SGHAT, FQNNGV. This CDR3 region has 15 residues. The CDR3, as DNA: TGTGCCAGCAGCCCAGTTGGGGACAGCCTTTATGGCTACACCTTC. Translating it yields CASSPVGDSLYGYTF. Full variable domain (rest looked up from reference TRBV11-2 and TRBJ1-2): EAGVAQSPRYKIIEKRQSVAFWCNPISGHATLYWYQQILGQGPKLLIQFQNNGVVDDSQLPKDRFSAERLKGVDSTLKIQPAKLEDSAVYLCASSPVGDSLYGYTFGSGTRLTVV.

This clone was counted a single time. The chain recombines TRBV2 with TRBJ2-7; tentative D call: TRBD1 (6 bases). Trimming removed 6 bases at V and 5 bases at J, with 17 bases between. Germline V gene lookup returns CDR1 SNHLY and CDR2 FYNNEI. CDR3 size: 14 residues. CDR3 in DNA: TGTGCCAGCAGAATTACAGGGAGTGGCCACGAGCAGTACTTC. This codes for CASRITGSGHEQYF.

The chain couples TRBV7-9 to TRBJ2-7; the match to TRBD1 covers 9 bases. Germline V CDR1 and CDR2: SEHNR, FQNEAQ (reference sequence). V was pared by 7 bases and J by 2 bases, with 6 bases of the junction left unmatched. This CDR3 region has 14 residues. CDR3 sequence (DNA): TGTGCCAGCATGTACAGGGGGCTCCCCTACGAGCAGTACTTC. This sequence encodes CASMYRGLPYEQYF. The complete variable domain, with remaining parts taken from reference TRBV7-9 and TRBJ2-7, reads DTGVSQNPRHKITKRGQNVTFRCDPISEHNRLYWYRQTLGQGPEFLTYFQNEAQLEKSRLLSDRFSAERPKGSFSTLEIQRTEQGDSAMYLCASMYRGLPYEQYFGPGTRLTVT.

This rearrangement joins TRBV5-5 to TRBJ1-1; D is perhaps TRBD1 (6 bases). Germline CDR1 and CDR2: SGHKS and YYEKEE (reference sequence). The CDR3 is made up of 15 amino acids. V was pared by 3 bases and J by 5 bases, with 17 bases between. The CDR3 here is CASSSEDRGWTEAFF. The CDR3 DNA reads as TGTGCCAGCAGCTCGGAGGACAGAGGATGGACTGAAGCTTTCTTT. The full variable domain, in which reference TRBV5-5 and TRBJ1-1 provide the parts outside the CDR3, is DAGVTQSPTHLIKTRGQQVTLRCSPISGHKSVSWYQQVLGQGPQFIFQYYEKEERGRGNFPDRFSARQFPNYSSELNVNALLLGDSALYLCASSSEDRGWTEAFFGQGTRLTVV.

The chain has TRBV12-3 or TRBV12-4 and TRBJ1-2; no clear D gene. This CDR3 is 12 amino acids long. V dropped 5 bases and J dropped 3 bases, with 7 bases sitting between them. The CDR3, as DNA: TGTGCCAGCAGTCCTAGGGACTATGGCTACACCTTC. This encodes CASSPRDYGYTF.

The rearrangement joins TRBV6-2 or TRBV6-3 to TRBJ1-3, with no clear D. The CDR3 loop spans 15 amino acids. Trimming pared 5 bases from V and 0 bases from J, leaving 11 bases between. Germline CDR1 and CDR2: MNHEY and SVGEGT. CDR3 loop: CASSRTLNSGNTIYF. DNA of the CDR3: TGTGCCAGCAGTCGGACGCTTAACTCTGGAAACACCATATATTTT.

The genes are TRBV12-3 or TRBV12-4 and TRBJ2-7; D remains unclear. The V end lost 0 bases, the J end lost 7 bases, and 7 bases lay between the germline ends. This CDR3 is 12 amino acids long. This chain's CDR3 is CASSLAGIEQYF. The CDR3 DNA sequence: TGTGCCAGCAGTTTAGCAGGGATAGAGCAGTACTTC.